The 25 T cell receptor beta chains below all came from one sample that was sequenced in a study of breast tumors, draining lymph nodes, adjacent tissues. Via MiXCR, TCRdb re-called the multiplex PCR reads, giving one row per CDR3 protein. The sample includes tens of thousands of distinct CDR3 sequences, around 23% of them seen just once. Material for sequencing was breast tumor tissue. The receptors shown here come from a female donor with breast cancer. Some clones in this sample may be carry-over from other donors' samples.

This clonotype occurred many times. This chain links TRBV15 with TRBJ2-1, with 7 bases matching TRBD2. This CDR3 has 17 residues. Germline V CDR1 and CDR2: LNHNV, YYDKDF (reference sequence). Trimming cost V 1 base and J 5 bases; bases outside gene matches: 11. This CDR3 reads CATSRGLGGSSDNEQFF. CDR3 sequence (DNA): TGTGCCACCAGCAGAGGTCTGGGCGGGAGCTCGGACAATGAGCAGTTCTTC.

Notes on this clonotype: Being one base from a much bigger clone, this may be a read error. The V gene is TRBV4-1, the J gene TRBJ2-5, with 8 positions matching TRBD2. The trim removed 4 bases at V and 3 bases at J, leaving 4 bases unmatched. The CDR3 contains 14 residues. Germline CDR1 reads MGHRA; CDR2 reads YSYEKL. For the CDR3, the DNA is TGCGCCAGCAGCCCGACGGGGGGGGAAGAGACCCAGTACTTC. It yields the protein CASSPTGGEETQYF.

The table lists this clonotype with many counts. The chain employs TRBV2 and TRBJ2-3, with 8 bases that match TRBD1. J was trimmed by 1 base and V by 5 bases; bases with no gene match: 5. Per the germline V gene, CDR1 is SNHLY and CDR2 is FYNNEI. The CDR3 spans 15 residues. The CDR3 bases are TGTGCCAGCAGTACCGGGACAGGAGGCACAGATACGCAGTATTTT. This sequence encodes CASSTGTGGTDTQYF.

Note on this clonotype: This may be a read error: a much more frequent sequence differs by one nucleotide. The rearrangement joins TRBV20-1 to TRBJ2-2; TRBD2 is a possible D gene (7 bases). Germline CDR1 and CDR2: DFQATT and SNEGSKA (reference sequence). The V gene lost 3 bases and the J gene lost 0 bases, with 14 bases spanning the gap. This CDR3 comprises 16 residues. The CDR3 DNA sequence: TGCAGTGCTAGTGTTGCGGGGGCAGCGAACACCGGGGAGCTGTTTTTT. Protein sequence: CSASVAGAANTGELFF.

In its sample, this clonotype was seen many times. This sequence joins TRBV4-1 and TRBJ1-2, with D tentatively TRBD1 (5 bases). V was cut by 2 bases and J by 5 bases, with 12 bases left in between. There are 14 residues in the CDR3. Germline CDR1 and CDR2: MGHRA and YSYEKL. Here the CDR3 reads CASSQMEGLYGYTF. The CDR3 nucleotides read TGCGCCAGCAGCCAAATGGAGGGGTTATATGGCTACACCTTC.

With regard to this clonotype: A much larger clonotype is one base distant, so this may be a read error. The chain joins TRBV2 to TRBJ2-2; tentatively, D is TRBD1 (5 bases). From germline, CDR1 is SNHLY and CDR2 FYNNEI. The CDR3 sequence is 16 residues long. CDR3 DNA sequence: TGTGCCAGCAGTGCCTGGCTGAAGGGGAACACCTGGGAGCTGTTTTTT. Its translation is CASSAWLKGNTWELFF.

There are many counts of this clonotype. CDR3 residues: CAISESLASGITKDTQYF. In nucleotides, the CDR3 is TGTGCCATCAGTGAGTCGTTGGCTAGCGGAATAACGAAAGATACGCAGTATTTT. The chain has TRBV10-3 and TRBJ2-3; 7 bases align to TRBD2. This CDR3 spans 18 amino acids. CDR1 ENHRY and CDR2 SYGVKD come from the germline V gene. With V trimmed by 0 bases and J by 5 bases, 14 bases remained unmatched.

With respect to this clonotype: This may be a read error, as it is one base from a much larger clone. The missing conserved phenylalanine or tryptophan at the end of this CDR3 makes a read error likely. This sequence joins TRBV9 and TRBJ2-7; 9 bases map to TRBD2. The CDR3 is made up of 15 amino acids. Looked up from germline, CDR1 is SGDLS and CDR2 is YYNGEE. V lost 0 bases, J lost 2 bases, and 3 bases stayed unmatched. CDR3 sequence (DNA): TGTGCCAGCAGCGTAGGCGCTAGCGGGACCTACGAGCAGTACCTC. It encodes CASSVGASGTYEQYL.

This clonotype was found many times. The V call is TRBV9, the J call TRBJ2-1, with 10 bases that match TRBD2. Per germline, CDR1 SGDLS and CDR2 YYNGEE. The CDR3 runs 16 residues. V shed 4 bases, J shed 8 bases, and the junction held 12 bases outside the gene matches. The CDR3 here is CASSPNPGLARHEQFF. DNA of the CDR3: TGTGCCAGCAGCCCCAACCCGGGACTAGCGCGCCATGAGCAGTTCTTC. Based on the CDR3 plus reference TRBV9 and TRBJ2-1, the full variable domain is DSGVTQTPKHLITATGQRVTLRCSPRSGDLSVYWYQQSLDQGLQFLIQYYNGEERAKGNILERFSAQQFPDLHSELNLSSLELGDSALYFCASSPNPGLARHEQFFGPGTRLTVL.

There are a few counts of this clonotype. CDR3 bases: TGTGCCAGCAGTCTCAGCGGAAGCACAGATACGCAGTATTTT. Its protein is CASSLSGSTDTQYF. The chain carries TRBV27 and TRBJ2-3; D is possibly TRBD2 (5 bases). V was shortened by 5 bases and J by 0 bases, with 9 bases between the two germline ends. Germline V lookup: CDR1 MNHEY, CDR2 SMNVEV (reference sequence). This CDR3 is 14 amino acids long.

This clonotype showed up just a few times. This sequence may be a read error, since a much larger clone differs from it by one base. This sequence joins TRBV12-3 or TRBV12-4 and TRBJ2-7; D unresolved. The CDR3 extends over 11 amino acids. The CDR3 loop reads CAGSLSIEQYF. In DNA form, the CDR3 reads TGTGCCGGCAGTTTATCTATCGAGCAGTACTTC.

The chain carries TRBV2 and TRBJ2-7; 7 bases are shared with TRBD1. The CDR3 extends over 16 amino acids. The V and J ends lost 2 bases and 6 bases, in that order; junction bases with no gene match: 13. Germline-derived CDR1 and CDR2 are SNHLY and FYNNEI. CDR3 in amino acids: CASSESTTRGGPEQYF. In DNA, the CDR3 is TGTGCCAGCAGTGAATCGACGACACGAGGGGGCCCCGAGCAGTACTTC.

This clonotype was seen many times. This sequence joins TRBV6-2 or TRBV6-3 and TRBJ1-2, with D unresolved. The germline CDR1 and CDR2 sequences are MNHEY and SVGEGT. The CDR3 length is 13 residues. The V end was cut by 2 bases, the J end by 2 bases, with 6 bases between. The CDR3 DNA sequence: TGTGCCAGCAGTTACAGGGCCAACTATGGCTACACCTTC. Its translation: CASSYRANYGYTF.

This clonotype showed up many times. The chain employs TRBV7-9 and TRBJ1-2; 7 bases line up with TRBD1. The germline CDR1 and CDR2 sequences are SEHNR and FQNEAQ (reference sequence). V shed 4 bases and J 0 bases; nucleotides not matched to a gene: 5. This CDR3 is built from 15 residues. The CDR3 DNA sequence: TGTGCCAGCAGCTGGGGGACAGTAGCTAACTATGGCTACACCTTC. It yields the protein CASSWGTVANYGYTF.

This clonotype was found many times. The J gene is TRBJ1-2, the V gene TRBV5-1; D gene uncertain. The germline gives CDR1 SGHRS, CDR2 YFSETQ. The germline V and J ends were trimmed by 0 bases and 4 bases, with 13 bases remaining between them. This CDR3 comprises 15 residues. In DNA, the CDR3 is TGCGCCAGCAGCTTGGATCTGGGAAGTAGCTATGGCTACACCTTC. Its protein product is CASSLDLGSSYGYTF.

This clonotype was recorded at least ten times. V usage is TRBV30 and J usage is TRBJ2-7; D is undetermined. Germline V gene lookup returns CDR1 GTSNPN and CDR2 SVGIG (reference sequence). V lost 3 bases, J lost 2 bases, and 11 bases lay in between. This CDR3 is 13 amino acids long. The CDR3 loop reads CAWRLKGAYEQYF. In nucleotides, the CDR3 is TGTGCCTGGAGACTTAAAGGTGCCTACGAGCAGTACTTC.

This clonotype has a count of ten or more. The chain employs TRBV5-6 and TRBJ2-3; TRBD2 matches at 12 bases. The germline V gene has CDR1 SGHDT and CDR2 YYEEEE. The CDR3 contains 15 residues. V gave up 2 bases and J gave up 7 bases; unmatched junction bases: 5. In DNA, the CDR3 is TGTGCCAGCAGCTTCGGACTAGCGGGACGGTATACGCAGTATTTT. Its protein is CASSFGLAGRYTQYF.

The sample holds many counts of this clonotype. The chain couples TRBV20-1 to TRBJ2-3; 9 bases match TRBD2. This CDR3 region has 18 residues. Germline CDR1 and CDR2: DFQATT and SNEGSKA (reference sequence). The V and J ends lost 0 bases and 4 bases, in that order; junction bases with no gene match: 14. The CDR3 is CSARDLGGAGGGADTQYF. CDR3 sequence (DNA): TGCAGTGCTAGAGATCTTGGAGGAGCGGGGGGTGGGGCAGATACGCAGTATTTT.

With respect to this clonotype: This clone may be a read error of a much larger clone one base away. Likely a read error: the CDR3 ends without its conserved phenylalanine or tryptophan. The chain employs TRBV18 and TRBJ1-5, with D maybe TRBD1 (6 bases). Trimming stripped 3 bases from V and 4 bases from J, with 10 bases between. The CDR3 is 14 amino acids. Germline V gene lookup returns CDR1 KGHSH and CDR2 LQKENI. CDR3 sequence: CASSPDRINQPQHS. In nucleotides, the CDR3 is TGTGCCAGCTCACCGGACAGAATAAATCAGCCCCAGCATTCT.

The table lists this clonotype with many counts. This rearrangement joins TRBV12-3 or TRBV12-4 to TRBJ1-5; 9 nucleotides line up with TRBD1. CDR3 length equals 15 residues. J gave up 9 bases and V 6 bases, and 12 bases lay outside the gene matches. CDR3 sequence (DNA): TGTGCCAGCAGAATAGCACAGGGGGCGAATACGCCCCAGCATTTT. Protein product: CASRIAQGANTPQHF.

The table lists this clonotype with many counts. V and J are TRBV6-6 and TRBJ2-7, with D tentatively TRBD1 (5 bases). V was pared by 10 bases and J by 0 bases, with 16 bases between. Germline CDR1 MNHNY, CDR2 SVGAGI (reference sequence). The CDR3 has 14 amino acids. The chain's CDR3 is CATGDSSSSYEQYF. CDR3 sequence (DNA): TGTGCCACTGGCGACAGTTCGAGCTCCTACGAGCAGTACTTC.

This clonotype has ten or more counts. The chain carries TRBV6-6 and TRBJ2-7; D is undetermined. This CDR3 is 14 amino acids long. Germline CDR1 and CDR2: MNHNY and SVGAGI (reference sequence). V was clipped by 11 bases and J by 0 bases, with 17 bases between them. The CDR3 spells CAAKASRSSYEQYF. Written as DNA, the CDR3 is TGTGCCGCTAAGGCGAGTAGAAGCTCCTACGAGCAGTACTTC.

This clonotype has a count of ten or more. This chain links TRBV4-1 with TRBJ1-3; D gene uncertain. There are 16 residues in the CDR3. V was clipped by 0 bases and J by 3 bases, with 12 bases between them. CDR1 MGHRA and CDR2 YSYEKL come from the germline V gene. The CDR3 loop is CASSQDDRLGGNTIYF. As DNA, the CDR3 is TGCGCCAGCAGCCAAGATGACCGACTAGGTGGAAACACCATATATTTT.

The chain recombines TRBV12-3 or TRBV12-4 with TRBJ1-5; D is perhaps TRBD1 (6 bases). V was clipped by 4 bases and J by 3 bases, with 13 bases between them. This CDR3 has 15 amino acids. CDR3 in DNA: TGTGCCAGCAGTTCCCGGGACACCTACAATCAGCCCCAGCATTTT. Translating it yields CASSSRDTYNQPQHF.

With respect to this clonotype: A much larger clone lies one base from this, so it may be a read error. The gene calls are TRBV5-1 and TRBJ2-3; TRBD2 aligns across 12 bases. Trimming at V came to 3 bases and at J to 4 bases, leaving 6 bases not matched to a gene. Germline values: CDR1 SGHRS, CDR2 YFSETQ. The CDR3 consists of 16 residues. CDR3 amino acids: CASSYASGRASDTQYF. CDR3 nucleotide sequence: TGCGCCAGCAGCTACGCTAGCGGGAGGGCCTCAGATACGCAGTATTTT.